Below are 28 T cell receptor beta chains sequenced from a single sample in a study of cytomegalovirus exposure and HLA in healthy donors. PCR involved 60 Vbeta and 13 Jbeta primers. Clones were read by immunoSEQ multiplex PCR, and TCRdb kept only the in-frame ones, dropping some. The top ten clones hold about a tenth of a sample with some 120,000 clones, more than 75% of them seen once. Sequenced material: PBMCs. These receptors were obtained from a man aged 25 to 40 in good health and CMV-seropositive.

This clone has more than one count but fewer than ten. The rearrangement uses TRBV9 and TRBJ1-2, with a weak D call TRBD1 (6 bases). V lost 10 bases to trimming and J lost 8 bases, with 12 bases between them. The CDR3 is made up of 10 amino acids. Germline V gene data show CDR1 as SGDLS and CDR2 as YYNGEE. The DNA of the CDR3 is TGTGCCTTACAGGGCACGGGCTACACCTTC. Protein: CALQGTGYTF.

The gene calls are TRBV18 and TRBJ1-2; D uncertain. The CDR3 totals 13 residues. V was cut by 2 bases and J by 0 bases, with 4 bases left in between. From germline, CDR1 is KGHSH and CDR2 LQKENI. This CDR3 is CASSPSANYGYTF. The CDR3 coding sequence is TGTGCCAGCTCACCATCCGCTAACTATGGCTACACCTTC.

The chain has TRBV6-1 and TRBJ1-1, with TRBD1 identical over 9 bases. Germline CDR1 is MNHNS and CDR2 is SASEGT. This CDR3 is 17 amino acids long. Losses at the gene ends were 4 bases for V and 5 bases for J; bases not matched to a gene: 14. This CDR3 is CASSAAGTGFLRTEAFF. Here the CDR3 DNA reads TGTGCCAGCAGTGCAGCCGGGACAGGGTTTCTCAGAACTGAAGCTTTCTTT.

The chain combines TRBV6-1 with TRBJ1-1; TRBD1 aligns across 9 bases. The V and J ends lost 4 bases and 1 base, in that order; junction bases with no gene match: 7. Germline assignment: CDR1 MNHNS and CDR2 SASEGT. This CDR3 region has 16 residues. CDR3 nucleotides: TGTGCCAGCAGTGCCCAGACAGGGGGACGGAACACTGAAGCTTTCTTT. It yields the protein CASSAQTGGRNTEAFF.

For this clone: A junction end diverges from the germline sequence, so it may reflect a read error. The chain recombines TRBV7-9 with TRBJ2-2, with no clear D. Germline CDR1 reads SEHNR; CDR2 reads FQNEAQ (reference sequence). The length of the CDR3 is 16 residues. Here the CDR3 reads CSSSLGIFANTGELFF. CDR3 coding DNA: TGTTCCAGCAGCTTAGGTATATTCGCGAACACCGGGGAGCTGTTTTTT.

A few counts support this clone. This chain uses TRBV6-5 with TRBJ2-5, with 7 bases aligning to TRBD1. V shed 2 bases and J 5 bases; nucleotides not matched to a gene: 8. This CDR3 comprises 15 residues. Per the germline V gene, CDR1 is MNHEY and CDR2 is SVGAGI. Here the CDR3 DNA reads TGTGCCAGCAGTTACGGGGAACAGGGGTTCGAGACCCAGTACTTC. This sequence encodes CASSYGEQGFETQYF.

J is TRBJ2-5 and V is TRBV28; 8 bases are shared with TRBD2. The CDR3 totals 16 residues. Germline V CDR1 and CDR2: MDHEN, SYDVKM. V shed 4 bases and J 5 bases; nucleotides not matched to a gene: 12. The CDR3 coding sequence is TGTGCCAGCAGTTCCGTAGCGGGAAGGGGCGCGGAGACCCAGTACTTC. Residues: CASSSVAGRGAETQYF.

The chain has TRBV7-2 and TRBJ1-4; D unclear. Deletions cut 5 bases from V and 0 bases from J, with 10 bases between. The CDR3 is made up of 15 amino acids. Germline loops: CDR1 SGHTA, CDR2 FQGNSA. The CDR3 protein is CASSVNGATNEKLFF. CDR3 coding DNA: TGTGCCAGCAGCGTTAACGGTGCAACTAATGAAAAACTGTTTTTT.

The chain employs TRBV5-1 and TRBJ1-2; 9 bases fit TRBD1. The CDR3 spans 13 residues. Germline V gene lookup returns CDR1 SGHRS and CDR2 YFSETQ. J lost 4 bases, V lost 4 bases, and 2 bases had no gene match. CDR3 loop: CASSLQGAYGYTF. CDR3 nucleotide sequence: TGCGCCAGCAGCCTACAGGGGGCCTATGGCTACACCTTC.

This chain joins TRBV6-1 and TRBJ2-6; D not resolved. The CDR3 loop spans 15 amino acids. Between the trimmed V and J ends, which lost 1 base and 0 bases, there was a span of 4 bases. Germline V gives CDR1 MNHNS, CDR2 SASEGT. As DNA, the CDR3 is TGTGCCAGCAGTGAAGTCTCCTCTGGGGCCAACGTCCTGACTTTC. It specifies CASSEVSSGANVLTF.

Only a few counts were recorded for this clone. The CDR3 coding sequence is TGTGCCAGCAGTGACTCTAGCGGGAGGCAAGAGACCCAGTACTTC. It specifies CASSDSSGRQETQYF. The chain joins TRBV6-1 to TRBJ2-5; 11 bases align to TRBD2. The germline gives CDR1 MNHNS, CDR2 SASEGT. Trimming took 3 bases from V and 2 from J; bases not matched to a gene: 2. The CDR3 has 15 residues.

The rearrangement joins TRBV6-1 to TRBJ2-5, with D possibly being TRBD2 (5 bases). Deletions cut 0 bases from V and 7 bases from J, with 9 bases between. The CDR3 covers 13 residues. The germline V gene encodes CDR1 MNHNS and CDR2 SASEGT. CDR3 in amino acids: CASSEAEGRTQYF. In DNA form, the CDR3 reads TGTGCCAGCAGTGAAGCAGAGGGTCGGACCCAGTACTTC.

This clone was counted only a few times. The chain joins TRBV29-1 to TRBJ2-7, with a weak D call TRBD2 (6 bases). Germline loops: CDR1 SQVTM, CDR2 ANQGSEA. V lost 4 bases and J 9 bases, leaving 22 bases between the germline ends. This CDR3 is 14 amino acids long. CDR3 coding DNA: TGCAGCGTTGGAGAGACTAGTCTAGGACAAGGGCAGTACTTC. Its translation is CSVGETSLGQGQYF.

V is TRBV30 and J is TRBJ1-5, with D unclear. The CDR3 runs 12 residues. V lost 2 bases and J 5 bases, leaving 7 bases between the germline ends. Germline CDR1 GTSNPN, CDR2 SVGIG (reference sequence). This chain's CDR3 is CAWSPLDQPQHF. DNA for the CDR3: TGTGCCTGGAGTCCCCTCGATCAGCCCCAGCATTTT.

This clone was picked up a small number of times. The chain couples TRBV6-1 to TRBJ2-1; 10 bases map to TRBD1. Germline-derived CDR1 and CDR2 are MNHNS and SASEGT. The V segment lost 4 bases and the J segment 2 bases; nucleotides outside the gene matches: 5. The CDR3 contains 16 residues. The CDR3 sequence is CASSGRQGAAYNEQFF. CDR3 sequence (DNA): TGTGCCAGCAGTGGGAGACAGGGGGCGGCCTACAATGAGCAGTTCTTC.

The V call is TRBV9, the J call TRBJ2-3; 9 bases align to TRBD2. V was clipped by 4 bases and J by 6 bases; unmatched bases: 9. Per germline, CDR1 SGDLS and CDR2 YYNGEE. The CDR3 has 15 amino acids. The CDR3 DNA is TGTGCCAGCAGCCCTCTAGCGGGATTTGGGGATACGCAGTATTTT. Protein: CASSPLAGFGDTQYF.

The chain uses TRBV4-2 and TRBJ2-1, with 9 bases aligning to TRBD2. The CDR3 loop spans 13 amino acids. Per the germline V gene, CDR1 is LGHNA and CDR2 is YNFKEQ. Trimming at V came to 1 base and at J to 9 bases, leaving 1 base not matched to a gene. In DNA, the CDR3 is TGTGCCAGCAGCCAAGGGACTAGCGTTGAGCAGTTCTTC. Protein product: CASSQGTSVEQFF.

The chain combines TRBV5-1 with TRBJ2-7; 14 bases map to TRBD2. This CDR3 region has 16 residues. J lost 2 bases, V lost 4 bases, and 5 bases had no gene match. Germline-derived CDR1 and CDR2 are SGHRS and YFSETQ. The CDR3 DNA follows: TGCGCCAGCAGCCGAGGACTAGCGGGAGGAACCTACGAGCAGTACTTC. Protein sequence: CASSRGLAGGTYEQYF.

This clone came up once. The J gene is TRBJ2-1, the V gene TRBV6-7, with TRBD1 as a possible D gene (6 bases). Being an ORF, TRBV6-7 has a function that is uncertain. This CDR3 is 21 amino acids long. Trimming removed 5 bases at V and 0 bases at J, with 29 bases between. Here the CDR3 reads CASSPPKQQGQLASSYNEQFF. CDR3 nucleotide sequence: TGTGCCAGCAGTCCCCCAAAACAACAGGGACAATTAGCTAGCTCCTACAATGAGCAGTTCTTC.

CDR3 sequence reads: CASSVQMNTEAFF. The CDR3 region has the DNA TGTGCCAGCAGCGTACAAATGAACACTGAAGCTTTCTTT. The chain employs TRBV11-3 and TRBJ1-1, with D hard to call. This CDR3 region has 13 residues. V lost 5 bases and J lost 0, with 7 bases in between. The V gene's germline CDR1 is SGHNT and CDR2 YENEEA.

The chain joins TRBV5-5 to TRBJ2-5, with 7 nucleotides matching TRBD1. Germline lookup yields CDR1 SGHKS and CDR2 YYEKEE (reference sequence). The CDR3 runs 14 residues. J was trimmed by 4 bases and V by 4 bases; bases with no gene match: 7. The CDR3 nucleotides are TGTGCCAGCAGCAAGTACCGGGACAGAGAGACCCAGTACTTC. Its protein product is CASSKYRDRETQYF.

In DNA, the CDR3 is TGTGCCAGCAGGGGGCGCGGAGATACGCAGTATTTT. This codes for CASRGRGDTQYF. The chain is built from TRBV5-6 and TRBJ2-3, with D maybe TRBD1 (5 bases). The CDR3 runs to 12 residues. V was shortened by 5 bases and J by 5 bases, with 9 bases between the two germline ends. Germline V lookup: CDR1 SGHDT, CDR2 YYEEEE. Looking up the rest from reference TRBV5-6 and TRBJ2-3 gives the full variable domain: DAGVTQSPTHLIKTRGQQVTLRCSPKSGHDTVSWYQQALGQGPQFIFQYYEEEERQRGNFPDRFSGHQFPNYSSELNVNALLLGDSALYLCASRGRGDTQYFGPGTRLTVL.

The chain uses TRBV27 and TRBJ1-4; perhaps TRBD1 as D (6 bases). The CDR3 is made up of 15 amino acids. V was clipped by 4 bases and J by 4 bases, with 13 bases between them. CDR1 MNHEY and CDR2 SMNVEV come from the germline V gene (reference sequence). The CDR3 nucleotides read TGTGCCAGCAGTTCCTACAGGGATGTTAATGAAAAACTGTTTTTT. Translation: CASSSYRDVNEKLFF.

The rearrangement uses TRBV28 and TRBJ2-7, with D uncertain. V was pared by 0 bases and J by 9 bases, with 21 bases between. Germline V gene lookup returns CDR1 MDHEN and CDR2 SYDVKM. This CDR3 spans 16 amino acids. The CDR3 loop reads CASSLWVGGSYEWQYF. For the CDR3, the DNA is TGTGCCAGCAGTTTATGGGTTGGCGGATCCTACGAGTGGCAGTACTTC.

This clone occurred once. V is TRBV4-3 and J is TRBJ2-4; possible D gene TRBD2, 5 bases. The CDR3 has 14 amino acids. Trimming stripped 0 bases from V and 6 bases from J, with 9 bases between. Looked up from germline, CDR1 is LGHNA and CDR2 is YSLEER. The CDR3 here is CASSQDTGINIQYF. As DNA, the CDR3 is TGCGCCAGCAGCCAAGATACGGGGATAAACATTCAGTACTTC.

This chain connects TRBV11-3 to TRBJ1-2; 11 nucleotides match TRBD1. Trimming took 4 bases from V and 8 from J; bases not matched to a gene: 3. CDR1 is SGHNT and CDR2 is YENEEA in the germline V gene. The CDR3 sequence is 13 residues long. The CDR3, as DNA: TGTGCCAGCAGCTCGGACAGGGGGCTAGGCTACACCTTC. Its protein product is CASSSDRGLGYTF.

This clone was detected once. The chain employs TRBV7-9 and TRBJ2-3, with a tentative D call TRBD2 (6 bases). The CDR3 loop spans 13 amino acids. V was trimmed by 3 bases and J by 4 bases, leaving 8 bases between them. The V gene's germline CDR1 is SEHNR and CDR2 FQNEAQ (reference sequence). The CDR3 loop is CASSFGGADTQYF. The DNA of the CDR3 is TGTGCCAGCAGCTTCGGGGGTGCAGATACGCAGTATTTT.

This clone was picked up a small number of times. The chain recombines TRBV6-5 with TRBJ2-5; 11 bases align to TRBD2. Unmatched junction bases numbered 7, after V lost 6 bases and J lost 4 bases. In germline, CDR1 is MNHEY, CDR2 SVGAGI. The CDR3 sequence is 15 residues long. CDR3 bases: TGTGCCAGCAGCATCACTAGCGGGAGTTTAGAGACCCAGTACTTC. Amino acids: CASSITSGSLETQYF.